The present T cell receptor (beta chain) was sequenced within a study of cytomegalovirus exposure and HLA in healthy donors. Study conclusions and caveats: The classifier was said to identify cytomegalovirus status with high specificity and sensitivity. A later analysis reportedly identified an Asian-associated ancestry cluster as carrying fewer N-insertions than the approximately 670-donor mean.

The PCR used 60 Vbeta and 13 Jbeta primers. Sequencing was performed with immunoSEQ multiplex PCR; in TCRdb, only in-frame clones are kept and a portion is missing. The sample includes approximately 100,000 clones, around three quarters of them seen just once. About this clone itself: What it recognizes is unknown.

The CDR3 consists of 15 residues. Germline V gene lookup returns CDR1 SGHDT and CDR2 YYEEEE. V was pared by 4 bases and J by 2 bases, with 15 bases between. The chain links TRBV5-6 to TRBJ2-5, with a weak D call TRBD2 (7 bases). Sequenced material: PBMCs. The sequence came from a man in his forties or fifties in good health and CMV-seronegative. The CDR3 coding sequence is TGTGCCAGCAGCCCGGGGAGGGGGGGTCAAGAGACCCAGTACTTC. It codes for CASSPGRGGQETQYF.